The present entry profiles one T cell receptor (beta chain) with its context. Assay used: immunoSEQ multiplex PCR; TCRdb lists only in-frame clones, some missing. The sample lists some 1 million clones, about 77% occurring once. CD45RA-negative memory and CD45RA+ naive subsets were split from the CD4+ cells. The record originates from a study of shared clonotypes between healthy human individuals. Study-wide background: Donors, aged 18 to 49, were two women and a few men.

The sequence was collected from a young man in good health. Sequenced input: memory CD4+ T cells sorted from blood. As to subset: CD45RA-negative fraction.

The CDR3 loop reads CASSRGQGPDSPLHF. The CDR3 DNA sequence: TGTGCCAGCAGCCGGGGACAGGGGCCGGATTCACCCCTCCACTTT. The chain couples TRBV5-5 to TRBJ1-6, with 10 bases aligning to TRBD1. Germline-derived CDR1 and CDR2 are SGHKS and YYEKEE (reference sequence). The V segment lost 4 bases and the J segment 8 bases; nucleotides outside the gene matches: 6. The CDR3 consists of 15 residues.